This T cell receptor (beta chain) was identified in a study of OX40 agonist ivuxolimab in advanced cancers. Whole-study context: The group had a mean age of approximately 60 years, ranged from about 20 to 90, and was around 82% male. Study-level results: Expanded clones belonging to CD8+ T cells outnumbered, on average, those of CD4+. Both blood CD4+ and CD8+ T cells showed clonal growth by week 6 at 0.1 to 3.0 mg/kg.

Sequencing used immunoSEQ multiplex PCR; TCRdb keeps in-frame clones, though not all of them. The sample lists 85,000 to 100,000 clones; 70% to 90% were seen once. Comment on this clone: Antigen unknown.

Trimming took off 3 bases at V and 5 bases at J, with 23 bases between the two ends. Germline loops: CDR1 SGDLS, CDR2 YYNGEE. This CDR3 is built from 17 residues. The chain employs TRBV9 and TRBJ1-2; weak D call: TRBD1 (6 bases). The sequence was obtained from an adult with an advanced solid tumor such as melanoma, head and neck, liver or kidney cancer. The material was CD4+ or CD8+ T cells sorted from blood, obtained in a trial of the OX40 agonist ivuxolimab. The CDR3: CASSGGVAQGITYGYTF. CDR3 coding DNA: TGTGCCAGCAGCGGGGGGGTGGCACAGGGCATAACGTATGGCTACACCTTC. Variable domain in full (rest from reference TRBV9 and TRBJ1-2): DSGVTQTPKHLITATGQRVTLRCSPRSGDLSVYWYQQSLDQGLQFLIQYYNGEERAKGNILERFSAQQFPDLHSELNLSSLELGDSALYFCASSGGVAQGITYGYTFGSGTRLTVV.